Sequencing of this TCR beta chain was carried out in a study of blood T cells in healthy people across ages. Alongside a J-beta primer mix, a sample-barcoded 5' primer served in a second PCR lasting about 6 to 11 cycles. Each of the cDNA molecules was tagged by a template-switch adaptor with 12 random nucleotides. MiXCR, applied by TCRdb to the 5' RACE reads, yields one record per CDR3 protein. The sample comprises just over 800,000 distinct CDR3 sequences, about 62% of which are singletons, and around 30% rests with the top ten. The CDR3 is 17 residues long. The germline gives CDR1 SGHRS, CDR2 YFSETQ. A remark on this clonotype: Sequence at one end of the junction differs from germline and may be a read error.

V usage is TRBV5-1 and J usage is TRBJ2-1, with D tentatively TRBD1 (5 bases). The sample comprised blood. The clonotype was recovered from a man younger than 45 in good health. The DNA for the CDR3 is TGCGCCGGCAGCTTGGCCGAGGCAGGGTTTAGGCACAATGAGCAGTTCTTC. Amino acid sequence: CAGSLAEAGFRHNEQFF.